Presented here are 16 T cell receptor beta chains from one specimen sequenced in a study of control samples from healthy donors and cancer patients. Method: immunoSEQ multiplex PCR; TCRdb's copy keeps in-frame clones and lacks some. The table lists 61,000 or so clones, around 90% of them singletons. Sequencing was performed on PBMCs. The receptors shown here come from a man between 60 and 70 years old with colorectal cancer.

This chain connects TRBV28 to TRBJ2-5; TRBD1 matches at 9 bases. CDR1 MDHEN and CDR2 SYDVKM come from the germline V gene. The CDR3 sequence is 19 residues long. J lost 5 bases, V lost 3 bases, and 19 bases had no gene match. CDR3 nucleotides: TGTGCCAGCAGTTTTCTCGGGGTGGGGGCACAGGGGGCGCCGGAGACCCAGTACTTC. This gives the protein CASSFLGVGAQGAPETQYF.

The chain is built from TRBV6-5 and TRBJ1-6; 8 bases line up with TRBD1. The germline V gene has CDR1 MNHEY and CDR2 SVGAGI. The CDR3 extends over 15 amino acids. V shed 6 bases and J 6 bases; nucleotides not matched to a gene: 7. The CDR3 DNA is TGTGCCAGCAGCCGAGCTGGGACAGGTAATTCACCCCTCCACTTT. Its translation is CASSRAGTGNSPLHF.

The gene calls are TRBV2 and TRBJ1-5; D may be TRBD1 (6 bases). Trimming shortened V by 4 bases and J by 13 bases, and 14 bases separated the two germline ends. The germline gives CDR1 SNHLY, CDR2 FYNNEI. CDR3 length: 12 residues. The CDR3 loop is CASSVAGGNQHF. CDR3 DNA sequence: TGTGCCAGCAGTGTAGCGGGGGGCAATCAGCATTTT.

This clone was seen just once. V gene TRBV7-9 combines with J gene TRBJ2-7, with TRBD1 identical over 11 bases. There are 14 residues in the CDR3. The germline V gene has CDR1 SEHNR and CDR2 FQNEAQ (reference sequence). The V and J ends lost 5 bases and 5 bases, in that order; junction bases with no gene match: 5. CDR3 sequence: CASSPGQGAHEQYF. CDR3 DNA sequence: TGTGCCAGCAGCCCAGGACAGGGGGCCCACGAGCAGTACTTC.

This sequence joins TRBV19 and TRBJ1-2; TRBD1 matches at 7 bases. CDR1 is LNHDA and CDR2 is SQIVND in the germline V gene (reference sequence). There are 13 residues in the CDR3. The J segment lost 2 bases and the V segment lost 6 bases, leaving 3 bases of the junction unmatched. The CDR3 DNA is TGTGCCAGTAGCCCACAGGGGAACTATGGCTACACCTTC. Protein sequence: CASSPQGNYGYTF.

The V call is TRBV4-2, the J call TRBJ1-6, with TRBD1 matching over 9 bases. V was clipped by 5 bases and J by 7 bases; unmatched bases: 6. Germline-derived CDR1 and CDR2 are LGHNA and YNFKEQ. This CDR3 has 15 amino acids. Here the CDR3 reads CASSFQQGANSPLHF. CDR3 DNA: TGTGCCAGCAGCTTCCAACAGGGGGCGAATTCACCCCTCCACTTT.

To note about this clone: The same CDR3 arises from other DNA sequences in this sample as well. The chain joins TRBV5-1 to TRBJ1-3, with 7 bases lining up with TRBD1. The CDR3 runs to 16 residues. Per the germline V gene, CDR1 is SGHRS and CDR2 is YFSETQ. Trimming took 0 bases from V and 0 from J; bases not matched to a gene: 3. The CDR3 region has the DNA TGCGCCAGCAGCTTGGGACAGGGAGCCTCTGGAAACACCATATATTTT. Its translation: CASSLGQGASGNTIYF.

The V call is TRBV18, the J call TRBJ1-5; D is unclear. CDR1 is KGHSH and CDR2 is LQKENI in the germline V gene. CDR3 size: 17 residues. The V gene lost 2 bases and the J gene lost 0 bases, with 14 bases spanning the gap. The CDR3 DNA reads TGTGCCAGCTCACCATCCGGGGTCGCTTATAGCAATCAGCCCCAGCATTTT. It translates to CASSPSGVAYSNQPQHF.

The chain combines TRBV4-1 with TRBJ2-7; perhaps D is TRBD1 or TRBD2 (7 bases each). CDR1 MGHRA and CDR2 YSYEKL come from the germline V gene. V gave up 5 bases and J gave up 2 bases, with 22 bases separating them. This CDR3 contains 17 residues. The CDR3 protein is CASSKTRGGQITYEQYF. In DNA, the CDR3 is TGCGCCAGCAGCAAAACCAGGGGGGGACAGATAACCTACGAGCAGTACTTC.

The chain carries TRBV7-6 and TRBJ1-6; 12 bases fit TRBD1. Losses at the gene ends were 2 bases for V and 7 bases for J; bases not matched to a gene: 6. The V gene's germline CDR1 is SGHVS and CDR2 FNYEAQ. The CDR3 has 17 amino acids. CDR3: CASSLLPGQGANSPLHF. The CDR3, as DNA: TGTGCCAGCAGCTTACTTCCGGGACAGGGGGCGAATTCACCCCTCCACTTT.

J is TRBJ2-3 and V is TRBV5-1; D may be TRBD1 (5 bases). The germline V gene has CDR1 SGHRS and CDR2 YFSETQ. V lost 0 bases to trimming and J lost 6 bases, with 11 bases between them. The CDR3 has 14 residues. The CDR3 sequence is CASSLGQGRDTQYF. The DNA for the CDR3 is TGCGCCAGCAGCTTGGGGCAGGGCCGGGATACGCAGTATTTT.

The rearrangement links TRBV7-3 to TRBJ1-1; a possible D gene is TRBD1 (5 bases). V lost 5 bases, J lost 3 bases, and 13 bases lay in between. CDR1 is SGHTA, CDR2 FQGTGA, per germline. The CDR3 runs to 14 residues. In DNA, the CDR3 is TGTGCCAGCAGCCCCCCCGGGGGGGACACTGAAGCTTTCTTT. Translating gives CASSPPGGDTEAFF.

The chain employs TRBV6-5 and TRBJ2-6, with TRBD2 identical over 8 bases. The germline gives CDR1 MNHEY, CDR2 SVGAGI. CDR3 size: 15 residues. The V segment lost 7 bases and the J segment 0 bases; nucleotides outside the gene matches: 2. For the CDR3, the DNA is TGTGCCAGCACCGGGGGGGACTCTGGGGCCAACGTCCTGACTTTC. This codes for CASTGGDSGANVLTF.

The rearrangement links TRBV5-6 to TRBJ2-7; tentative D call: TRBD1 (5 bases). This CDR3 region has 14 residues. With 1 base removed from V and 6 bases from J, the gap between germline ends came to 14 bases. Germline lookup yields CDR1 SGHDT and CDR2 YYEEEE. Here the CDR3 DNA reads TGTGCCAGCAGCTTGAGGGGCCTCCTTGGCGAGCAGTACTTC. Residues: CASSLRGLLGEQYF.

V gene TRBV9 combines with J gene TRBJ2-3; 14 bases agree with TRBD2. The junction had 3 bases not matched to a gene; V was cut back by 1 base and J by 5 bases. The CDR3 runs 16 residues. The germline CDR1 and CDR2 sequences are SGDLS and YYNGEE. CDR3 region: CASSVFGLAGGDTQYF. The CDR3 nucleotides read TGTGCCAGCAGCGTATTCGGACTAGCGGGGGGAGATACGCAGTATTTT.

This sequence joins TRBV29-1 and TRBJ2-5; 7 bases fit TRBD2. The CDR3 totals 14 residues. With 2 bases clipped from V and 5 bases from J, the junction kept 8 bases outside the gene matches. Germline V CDR1 and CDR2: SQVTM, ANQGSEA. CDR3 DNA sequence: TGCAGCGTTGAATCTAGGTCAGCGGGGGAGACCCAGTACTTC. Amino acid sequence: CSVESRSAGETQYF.